The rows below give T cell receptor beta chains drawn from one sample of a study of T cell repertoires in cytomegalovirus infection. TCRdb independently ran MiXCR on the reads; one entry per CDR3 protein. The data hold 200,000 to 250,000 distinct CDR3 sequences, with 22% observed a single time. Sequencing used CD8+ T cells from PBMCs. The receptors derive from a human donor in good health (CMV status not recorded). Some clones in this sample may be carry-over from other donors' samples. The CDR3 runs from the conserved cysteine through the conserved F or W.

V: TRBV7-3; CDR3: CASSLVGGELFF
V: TRBV11-2; CDR3: CASSPNTDVEQFF
V: TRBV28; CDR3: CASSDFNEQYF
V: TRBV5-8; CDR3: CASFPGPGSSYEQYF
V: TRBV29-1; CDR3: CSVFQPGQGSNEQFF
V: TRBV11-2; CDR3: CASSVPGSRETQYF
V: TRBV7-9; CDR3: CASSPWGATEAFF
V: TRBV27; CDR3: CASSLSTGGSTDTQYF
V: TRBV28; CDR3: CASSLVGAGNTIYF
V: TRBV19; CDR3: CASTGRPDSGNTIYF